This passage covers 21 T cell receptor beta chains from one sample sequenced in a study of blood T cell repertoires in COVID-19. This table comes from immunoSEQ multiplex PCR, and its TCRdb copy is limited to in-frame clones, with some not included. Among a few hundred thousand clones listed, approximately 88% were seen once. The sequenced material came from peripheral blood. These receptors came from a woman in her seventies with COVID-19, enrolled during active disease.

This clone has just a few counts. V gene TRBV29-1 combines with J gene TRBJ1-1; 10 positions agree with TRBD1. The CDR3 has 13 residues. V lost 6 bases and J lost 4; bases outside the gene matches: 5. In germline, CDR1 is SQVTM, CDR2 ANQGSEA. The CDR3 DNA sequence: TGCAGCGTAGACAGGGGGCTCGGCACTGAAGCTTTCTTT. Its translation is CSVDRGLGTEAFF.

The V and J genes are TRBV28 and TRBJ2-7; TRBD1 might be the D (5 bases). Germline V CDR1 and CDR2: MDHEN, SYDVKM. V was pared by 3 bases and J by 5 bases, with 14 bases between. This CDR3 comprises 14 residues. The CDR3 nucleotides are TGTGCCAGCAGTTTGGTGCAGGGATCTCACGAGCAGTACTTC. This gives the protein CASSLVQGSHEQYF.

The table lists this clone with a few counts. Other DNA variants within this sample encode the same CDR3. This rearrangement joins TRBV19 to TRBJ1-3; no clear D. The CDR3 is made up of 13 amino acids. Per the germline V gene, CDR1 is LNHDA and CDR2 is SQIVND (reference sequence). V was clipped by 4 bases and J by 3 bases, with 7 bases between them. The CDR3 sequence is CASSSGSGNTIYF. The CDR3 DNA reads TGTGCCAGTAGTAGTGGGAGTGGAAACACCATATATTTT.

The chain uses TRBV18 and TRBJ2-7, with D tentatively TRBD1 (6 bases). The germline V and J ends were trimmed by 2 bases and 0 bases, with 11 bases remaining between them. This CDR3 comprises 15 residues. CDR1 is KGHSH, CDR2 LQKENI, per germline. DNA of the CDR3: TGTGCCAGCTCACCAGGGGACACCACCTCCTACGAGCAGTACTTC. Its protein product is CASSPGDTTSYEQYF.

The rearrangement joins TRBV25-1 to TRBJ1-2, with a weak D call TRBD1 (5 bases). This CDR3 spans 15 amino acids. Trimming removed 4 bases from V and 0 bases from J, with 12 bases in between. Germline values: CDR1 MGHDK, CDR2 SYGVNS. The CDR3 region has the DNA TGTGCCAGCAGTGTCTCAGGGTTCTCTAACTATGGCTACACCTTC. This encodes CASSVSGFSNYGYTF.

This rearrangement joins TRBV6-2 or TRBV6-3 to TRBJ1-2; 8 positions match TRBD1. The V gene's germline CDR1 is MNHEY and CDR2 SVGEGT. This CDR3 comprises 15 residues. V trimming: 5 bases; J trimming: 0 bases; junction bases outside the gene matches: 5. CDR3 loop: CASSPRDRPNYGYTF. Written as DNA, the CDR3 is TGTGCCAGCAGTCCCCGGGACAGGCCTAACTATGGCTACACCTTC.

The chain combines TRBV3-1 (or the pseudogene TRBV3-2) with TRBJ1-2; 7 positions agree with TRBD1. V dropped 2 bases and J dropped 5; count of bases not matched to a gene: 5. Germline CDR1 and CDR2: LGHDT and YNNKEL (reference sequence). The CDR3 loop spans 14 amino acids. The CDR3 DNA reads TGTGCCAGCAGCCAACAGGGGGTAGGATATGGCTACACCTTC. Translating gives CASSQQGVGYGYTF.

Points on this clone: Other DNA variants within this sample encode the same CDR3. The CDR3 region is CASSLADEQYF. CDR3 DNA: TGTGCCAGCAGCCTTGCGGACGAGCAGTACTTC. V and J are TRBV3-1 (or the pseudogene TRBV3-2) and TRBJ2-7; D gene ambiguous. V lost 4 bases to trimming and J lost 5 bases, with 6 bases between them. CDR3 size: 11 residues. From germline, CDR1 is LGHDT and CDR2 YNNKEL (reference sequence).

The V and J genes are TRBV7-2 and TRBJ1-2; a weak D match, TRBD1 (6 bases). V was clipped by 5 bases and J by 2 bases, with 15 bases between them. The CDR3 is 15 residues long. CDR1 is SGHTA and CDR2 is FQGNSA in the germline V gene. As DNA, the CDR3 is TGTGCCAGCAGCCAATCCGTAACAGGGAACTATGGCTACACCTTC. Residues: CASSQSVTGNYGYTF.

V usage is TRBV6-4 and J usage is TRBJ1-1; D possibly corresponds to TRBD1 (5 bases). V lost 6 bases to trimming and J lost 2 bases, with 10 bases between them. The germline CDR1 and CDR2 sequences are MRHNA and SNTAGT. The CDR3 has 13 residues. The CDR3 protein is CASSAQVNTEAFF. DNA for the CDR3: TGTGCCAGCAGCGCACAGGTAAACACTGAAGCTTTCTTT.

The chain is built from TRBV7-9 and TRBJ1-1, with a weak D call TRBD1 (6 bases). Trimming removed 2 bases from V and 5 bases from J, with 12 bases in between. The CDR3 runs 14 residues. The germline V gene has CDR1 SEHNR and CDR2 FQNEAQ (reference sequence). The CDR3 sequence is CASSLTPGETEAFF. CDR3 DNA: TGTGCCAGCAGCTTAACTCCAGGGGAGACTGAAGCTTTCTTT.

The V and J genes are TRBV10-3 and TRBJ1-2; no clear D. The CDR3 length is 12 residues. The germline V gene encodes CDR1 ENHRY and CDR2 SYGVKD. The germline V and J ends were trimmed by 3 bases and 8 bases, with 10 bases remaining between them. The CDR3 loop reads CAISDGSGGYTF. CDR3 nucleotide sequence: TGTGCCATCAGTGACGGATCGGGAGGCTACACCTTC.

V and J are TRBV27 and TRBJ2-2, with D tentatively TRBD1 (5 bases). This CDR3 contains 15 residues. From germline, CDR1 is MNHEY and CDR2 SMNVEV (reference sequence). Trimming removed 3 bases at V and 7 bases at J, with 15 bases between. The CDR3 nucleotides read TGTGCCAGCAGTTTCGGTGTCCAGGGCGGCGGGGAGCTGTTTTTT. This translates into CASSFGVQGGGELFF.

This clone showed up just once. V gene TRBV2 combines with J gene TRBJ2-2, with D perhaps matching TRBD1 (6 bases). V lost 7 bases, J lost 2 bases, and 11 bases lay in between. Germline V gene data show CDR1 as SNHLY and CDR2 as FYNNEI. The CDR3 runs 14 residues. CDR3 protein: CASKADSNTGELFF. The CDR3 DNA reads TGTGCCAGCAAGGCGGACAGCAACACCGGGGAGCTGTTTTTT.

CDR3 nucleotides: TGTGCCAGCAGTTTGTGGGCAAGGAACACTGAAGCTTTCTTT. This sequence encodes CASSLWARNTEAFF. The rearrangement joins TRBV6-5 to TRBJ1-1; D gene ambiguous. This CDR3 spans 14 amino acids. CDR1 MNHEY and CDR2 SVGAGI come from the germline V gene. Trimming shortened V by 4 bases and J by 1 base, and 10 bases separated the two germline ends.

The chain employs TRBV5-1 and TRBJ2-3, with TRBD2 matching 7 bases. CDR3 size: 21 residues. CDR1 and CDR2 (germline): SGHRS, YFSETQ. V shed 4 bases, J shed 0 bases, and the junction held 23 bases outside the gene matches. CDR3: CASSLTTGAGQRKTSTDTQYF. The CDR3 DNA follows: TGCGCCAGCAGCCTTACTACTGGAGCGGGGCAAAGAAAAACTAGCACAGATACGCAGTATTTT.

J is TRBJ1-5 and V is TRBV28, with D hard to call. Trimming cost V 8 bases and J 6 bases, with 17 bases left between them. Per the germline V gene, CDR1 is MDHEN and CDR2 is SYDVKM. CDR3 length: 14 residues. The CDR3 protein is CASLTRGGFQPQHF. The CDR3, as DNA: TGTGCCAGCCTCACGCGGGGTGGGTTTCAGCCCCAGCATTTT.

V usage is TRBV5-1 and J usage is TRBJ1-1; TRBD1 agrees at 8 bases. V lost 4 bases to trimming and J lost 4 bases; unmatched junction nucleotides: 9. The germline V gene has CDR1 SGHRS and CDR2 YFSETQ. The CDR3 loop spans 15 amino acids. The CDR3 coding sequence is TGCGCCAGCAGCAGAACCGGGACAGGATTCACTGAAGCTTTCTTT. Protein product: CASSRTGTGFTEAFF.

The gene calls are TRBV5-1 and TRBJ1-2; TRBD1 agrees at 7 bases. The V segment lost 1 base and the J segment 7 bases; nucleotides outside the gene matches: 7. The CDR3 sequence is 14 residues long. The V gene's germline CDR1 is SGHRS and CDR2 YFSETQ. The CDR3 coding sequence is TGCGCCAGCAGCTTGCAGGGGGGAGTAATTGGCTACACCTTC. It specifies CASSLQGGVIGYTF.

The CDR3 DNA sequence: TGTGCCACCCTGACAGGGACGGGTCGCGAGCAGTACTTC. Its protein product is CATLTGTGREQYF. This chain links TRBV28 with TRBJ2-7, with 7 positions matching TRBD1. CDR1 is MDHEN and CDR2 is SYDVKM in the germline V gene. J was trimmed by 6 bases and V by 10 bases; bases with no gene match: 12. The CDR3 is made up of 13 amino acids.

The J gene is TRBJ1-4, the V gene TRBV19, with no clear D. V was clipped by 9 bases and J by 4 bases, with 12 bases between them. Germline assignment: CDR1 LNHDA and CDR2 SQIVND (reference sequence). This CDR3 is built from 13 residues. The CDR3 region is CASTKGGNEKLFF. CDR3 DNA sequence: TGTGCCAGCACCAAAGGCGGTAATGAAAAACTGTTTTTT.